A selection of T cell receptor beta chains follows, all from one sample in a study of blood T cell repertoires in COVID-19. The repertoire was sequenced with immunoSEQ multiplex PCR; TCRdb's copy has only in-frame clones and lacks some. Of 69,000 or so clones listed, 70% to 85% are singletons. The sequencing input was peripheral blood. Receptors were obtained from a man in his fifties with COVID-19, enrolled during active disease. The CDR3 runs from the conserved cysteine through the conserved F or W. The order of the fields is D gene, J gene, clone size, V gene, CDR3 protein, CDR3 DNA. The D gene is left open where the match is weak. A row's size may be missing; if present it is once, few, many or a size class.

>NA|TRBJ2-3|NA|TRBV4-3
CASSQGTSFPTDTQYF
TGCGCCAGCAGCCAAGGAACTAGTTTCCCCACAGATACGCAGTATTTT
>TRBD2|TRBJ2-3|once|TRBV3-1/TRBV3-2
CASSQVVSGGRTDTQYF
TGTGCCAGTAGCCAAGTCGTGAGCGGGGGGCGCACAGATACGCAGTATTTT
>TRBD1|TRBJ2-1|NA|TRBV9
CASSGKPTLDRGDEQFF
TGTGCCAGCAGCGGCAAACCAACCCTCGACAGGGGAGATGAGCAGTTCTTC
>TRBD1|TRBJ2-7|NA|TRBV4-3
CASSQGPGQGPYEQYF
TGCGCCAGCAGCCAAGGACCGGGACAGGGTCCCTACGAGCAGTACTTC
>NA|TRBJ1-1|NA|TRBV5-1
CASSLGRGTAEAFF
TGCGCCAGCAGCTTGGGAAGGGGGACGGCTGAAGCTTTCTTT
>NA|TRBJ1-6|once|TRBV4-3
CASSQQREDSPLHF
TGCGCCAGCAGCCAACAACGGGAGGATTCACCCCTCCACTTT
>NA|TRBJ1-1|NA|TRBV6-6
CASSPPGQLGTEAFF
TGTGCCAGCAGTCCACCCGGACAGTTGGGCACTGAAGCTTTCTTT
>NA|TRBJ1-1|NA|TRBV4-3
CASSLSRDTEAFF
TGCGCCAGCAGCCTTAGCAGGGACACTGAAGCTTTCTTT
>NA|TRBJ1-6|few|TRBV5-4
CASSFGQTSPLHF
TGTGCCAGCAGCTTCGGACAGACTTCACCCCTCCACTTT
>NA|TRBJ2-3|once|TRBV5-4
CASSLEARTLGADTQYF
TGTGCCAGCAGCTTGGAGGCGAGGACTCTTGGCGCAGATACGCAGTATTTT
>NA|TRBJ2-7|NA|TRBV7-9
CASSLARTHSTEQYF
TGTGCCAGCAGCCTAGCCCGGACTCACAGCACCGAGCAGTACTTC
>NA|TRBJ2-3|NA|TRBV5-1
CASSLVRGANTQYF
TGCGCCAGCAGCTTGGTTCGGGGGGCGAATACGCAGTATTTT
>NA|TRBJ2-7|NA|TRBV6-5
CASSRVVANEQYF
TGTGCCAGCAGTCGCGTCGTAGCCAACGAGCAGTACTTC
>NA|TRBJ1-1|NA|TRBV7-6
CASSLNPDLSAEAFF
TGTGCCAGCAGCTTAAACCCAGATTTGTCTGCTGAAGCTTTCTTT
>TRBD2|TRBJ2-2|NA|TRBV19
CASSHLGGGGIGELFF
TGTGCCAGTAGCCACCTGGGTGGGGGGGGTATCGGGGAGCTGTTTTTT
>TRBD1|TRBJ2-7|NA|TRBV5-1
CASKTPGQAYEQYF
TGCGCCAGCAAGACTCCGGGACAGGCCTACGAGCAGTACTTC
>NA|TRBJ2-5|NA|TRBV2
CASRLQETQYF
TGTGCCAGCAGATTACAAGAGACCCAGTACTTC
>TRBD2|TRBJ2-7|NA|TRBV5-1
CASGGDSYEQYF
TGCGCCAGCGGGGGGGACTCCTACGAGCAGTACTTC
>NA|TRBJ1-6|few|TRBV25-1
CASSESGSYNSPLHF
TGTGCCAGCAGTGAATCAGGGTCCTATAATTCACCCCTCCACTTT
>TRBD1|TRBJ2-7|NA|TRBV19
CASSIGTGGSYEQYF
TGTGCCAGTAGTATCGGGACAGGGGGCTCCTACGAGCAGTACTTC
>NA|TRBJ2-1|NA|TRBV6-1
CASSELAGRTQFNEQFF
TGTGCCAGCAGTGAATTAGCTGGGAGGACCCAATTCAATGAGCAGTTCTTC
>NA|TRBJ2-2|NA|TRBV9
CASSNRGPNTGELFF
TGTGCCAGCAGCAACAGAGGGCCTAACACCGGGGAGCTGTTTTTT
>TRBD1|TRBJ1-4|NA|TRBV19
CASSPRQGAGKWEKLFF
TGTGCCAGTAGTCCCCGACAGGGGGCGGGGAAATGGGAAAAACTGTTTTTT
>NA|TRBJ2-7|once|TRBV29-1
CSVSTGGGTYEQYF
TGCAGCGTTTCAACAGGGGGGGGCACCTACGAGCAGTACTTC
>TRBD1|TRBJ2-7|NA|TRBV5-4
CASSQGQGAYEQYF
TGTGCCAGCAGCCAGGGACAGGGAGCCTACGAGCAGTACTTC
>NA|TRBJ1-5|NA|TRBV6-2/TRBV6-3
CASSQTLRGQLNQPQHF
TGTGCCAGCAGTCAAACCCTCCGTGGACAGCTTAATCAGCCCCAGCATTTT
>TRBD1|TRBJ2-2|NA|TRBV5-1
CASRKQGADTGELFF
TGCGCCAGCAGGAAACAGGGGGCTGACACCGGGGAGCTGTTTTTT
>TRBD2|TRBJ2-5|NA|TRBV2
CASSRGRTSGGKETQYF
TGTGCCAGCAGTAGGGGGAGAACTAGCGGGGGTAAAGAGACCCAGTACTTC
>TRBD1|TRBJ2-4|NA|TRBV28
CASSSEGQGVAKNIQYF
TGTGCCAGCAGTTCCGAAGGACAGGGGGTAGCCAAAAACATTCAGTACTTC
>TRBD1|TRBJ1-5|NA|TRBV4-1
CASSQEDRSNQPQHF
TGCGCCAGCAGCCAAGAGGACAGGAGCAATCAGCCCCAGCATTTT
>TRBD1|TRBJ1-2|NA|TRBV7-2
CASSLSDRGLYGYTF
TGTGCCAGCAGCTTAAGCGACAGGGGCCTCTATGGCTACACCTTC
>TRBD1|TRBJ1-2|NA|TRBV24-1
CATSDFVGTDHYGYTF
TGTGCCACCAGTGATTTCGTTGGGACAGACCACTATGGCTACACCTTC
>NA|TRBJ2-7|once|TRBV12-3/TRBV12-4
CASSTRGLQQYF
TGTGCCAGCAGTACGCGCGGTTTACAGCAGTACTTC
>NA|TRBJ1-1|NA|TRBV7-9
CASSFGGLHTEAFF
TGTGCCAGCAGCTTTGGGGGGTTGCACACTGAAGCTTTCTTT
>TRBD1|TRBJ2-5|once|TRBV9
CASSVNEGAQETQYF
TGTGCCAGCAGCGTAAATGAGGGGGCACAAGAGACCCAGTACTTC
>NA|TRBJ1-2|NA|TRBV7-8
CASSSLLANYGYTF
TGTGCCAGCAGCTCCCTACTAGCTAACTATGGCTACACCTTC
>TRBD1|TRBJ2-5|NA|TRBV5-4
CASSLQQGKETQYF
TGTGCCAGCAGCTTACAACAGGGGAAGGAGACCCAGTACTTC
>NA|TRBJ1-2|NA|TRBV9
CASSVEGTFGNGYTF
TGTGCCAGCAGCGTAGAGGGGACTTTCGGGAATGGCTACACCTTC
>NA|TRBJ1-3|NA|TRBV6-5
CASTGTGLSGNTIYF
TGTGCCAGCACCGGGACGGGACTCTCTGGAAACACCATATATTTT
>NA|TRBJ2-3|NA|TRBV6-4
CASMAPGTDTQYF
TGTGCCAGCATGGCCCCTGGCACAGATACGCAGTATTTT
>TRBD1|TRBJ2-7|NA|TRBV19
CASSIPGQGAEQYF
TGTGCCAGTAGTATCCCGGGACAGGGTGCGGAGCAGTACTTC
>TRBD1|TRBJ2-7|NA|TRBV3-1/TRBV3-2
CASSRTRGSYEQYF
TGTGCCAGCAGCCGAACCAGGGGGTCCTACGAGCAGTACTTC
>TRBD1|TRBJ2-2|NA|TRBV24-1
CATSDTDRAGELFF
TGTGCCACCAGTGATACCGACAGGGCCGGGGAGCTGTTTTTT
>NA|TRBJ2-5|NA|TRBV5-1
CASSLDSQETQYF
TGCGCCAGCAGCCTGGACAGCCAAGAGACCCAGTACTTC
>NA|TRBJ2-7|NA|TRBV6-5
CASYTGLGARYEQYF
TGTGCCAGCTATACAGGTCTTGGAGCCAGGTACGAGCAGTACTTC
>TRBD1|TRBJ2-1|once|TRBV11-2
CASSTTGGFRNEQFF
TGTGCCAGCAGCACGACAGGGGGCTTCAGGAATGAGCAGTTCTTC
>TRBD1|TRBJ1-2|NA|TRBV7-9
CASSDTGQGADGYTF
TGTGCCAGCAGCGATACGGGACAGGGGGCCGATGGCTACACCTTC
>TRBD1|TRBJ2-3|NA|TRBV6-5
CASKQGKFTDTQYF
TGTGCCAGCAAACAGGGGAAGTTCACAGATACGCAGTATTTT
>NA|TRBJ2-3|NA|TRBV19
CASSIDSSTDTQYF
TGTGCCAGTAGTATAGACAGTAGCACAGATACGCAGTATTTT
>NA|TRBJ1-2|NA|TRBV30
CAWNPGDYYGYTF
TGTGCCTGGAATCCAGGGGATTACTATGGCTACACCTTC